The clone carrying this T cell receptor (beta chain) showed up many times. Its specificity is unknown. TCRdb called the reads again in MiXCR, with one record for every CDR3 protein. Of 15,000 to 20,000 distinct CDR3 sequences detected, less than 25% appear once; the ten largest clones hold around 4.1%. CDR3 length equals 15 residues. V was shortened by 3 bases and J by 4 bases, with 16 bases between the two germline ends. Germline values: CDR1 LNHDA, CDR2 SQIVND (reference sequence). The data are from a study of lung T cells in sarcoidosis with Löfgren's syndrome. Study-wide results and limits: The most expanded V genes in Löfgren's patients were reportedly TRAV12-1 and TRBV2. Multiple Löfgren's syndrome patients reportedly shared TRAV12-1 and TRBV2 CDR3 motifs, suggesting public CD4+ TCRs.

The chain links TRBV19 to TRBJ2-7; D may be TRBD2 (6 bases). This sequence originates from a human donor with sarcoidosis (Löfgren's syndrome or another form), or a control subject (not recorded which). The sample taken for sequencing was CD4+ T cells from PBMCs. The CDR3 nucleotides read TGTGCCAGTAGTATTAGCGGATGGAGGGGTTACGAGCAGTACTTC. Residues: CASSISGWRGYEQYF.